This is a list of T cell receptor beta chains from one sample in a study of T cell repertoires in cytomegalovirus infection. One entry per CDR3 protein, called by TCRdb with MiXCR from the reads. The repertoire includes some 300,000 distinct CDR3 sequences, roughly an eighth of them detected once, and 7% to 9.5% sits in the top ten. The sequenced sample consisted of PBMCs. These receptors all come from a human donor in good health (CMV status not recorded). Some clones in this sample may be carry-over from other donors' samples. CDR3s include the opening cysteine and the closing phenylalanine or tryptophan. The D gene is left open where the match is weak. Size tells how often a clone was seen (once, few, many) or the class of an expanded clone, and some rows leave it out.

CDR3: CASSLRGGLAYEQYF
DNA: TGTGCCAGCAGCTTGAGGGGGGGACTAGCATACGAGCAGTACTTC
size: many
J: TRBJ2-7
D: TRBD2
V: TRBV7-9

CDR3: CASSRGRGLAYEQYF
DNA: TGTGCCAGCAGCCGGGGCAGGGGACTAGCGTACGAGCAGTACTTC
size: many
J: TRBJ2-7
D: TRBD2
V: TRBV7-2

CDR3: CASSFPLAFETQYF
DNA: TGTGCCAGCAGCTTCCCTCTAGCCTTCGAGACCCAGTACTTC
size: many
J: TRBJ2-5
D: NA
V: TRBV5-5

CDR3: CASSTAGPANQPQHF
DNA: TGTGCCAGTAGTACTGCGGGGCCGGCCAATCAGCCCCAGCATTTT
size: many
J: TRBJ1-5
D: NA
V: TRBV19

CDR3: CAIGGANVLTF
DNA: TGTGCCATTGGTGGGGCCAACGTCCTGACTTTC
size: NA
J: TRBJ2-6
D: NA
V: TRBV10-3

CDR3: CASSEARGGNEQFF
DNA: TGTGCCAGCAGTGAAGCGCGGGGGGGCAATGAGCAGTTCTTC
size: many
J: TRBJ2-1
D: TRBD2
V: TRBV2

CDR3: CSANPDSVPNTEAFF
DNA: TGCAGCGCTAACCCCGATTCGGTCCCGAACACTGAAGCTTTCTTT
size: NA
J: TRBJ1-1
D: NA
V: TRBV29-1

CDR3: CASSLVQGFKNTIYF
DNA: TGTGCCAGCAGTTTAGTCCAGGGGTTTAAAAACACCATATATTTT
size: NA
J: TRBJ1-3
D: NA
V: TRBV28

CDR3: CASSPREGPNNEQFF
DNA: TGTGCCAGCAGCCCGCGGGAGGGCCCGAACAATGAGCAGTTCTTC
size: many
J: TRBJ2-1
D: TRBD2
V: TRBV7-2

CDR3: CASSLAVTQQYF
DNA: TGTGCCAGCAGCCTAGCCGTGACTCAGCAGTACTTC
size: NA
J: TRBJ2-7
D: NA
V: TRBV7-9

CDR3: CSARDLGAYTGELFF
DNA: TGCAGTGCTAGAGATCTTGGGGCCTACACCGGGGAGCTGTTTTTT
size: NA
J: TRBJ2-2
D: NA
V: TRBV20-1

CDR3: CASMDAGTSGTNTGELFF
DNA: TGTGCCAGCATGGATGCCGGGACTAGCGGGACGAACACCGGGGAGCTGTTTTTT
size: few
J: TRBJ2-2
D: TRBD2
V: TRBV2

CDR3: CGALVVDPGANVLTF
DNA: TGCGGGGCCCTCGTAGTTGACCCTGGGGCCAACGTCCTGACTTTC
size: once
J: TRBJ2-6
D: NA
V: TRBV20-1

CDR3: CASSTGLAGAGNTGELFF
DNA: TGTGCCAGTAGCACGGGACTAGCGGGGGCCGGGAACACCGGGGAGCTGTTTTTT
size: NA
J: TRBJ2-2
D: TRBD2
V: TRBV19

CDR3: CASIKGAGRGTEAFF
DNA: TGTGCCAGCATCAAGGGGGCAGGGAGAGGCACTGAAGCTTTCTTT
size: NA
J: TRBJ1-1
D: TRBD1
V: TRBV6-5

CDR3: CASSSGRAYEQYF
DNA: TGTGCCAGCAGCAGCGGGAGGGCCTACGAGCAGTACTTC
size: many
J: TRBJ2-7
D: TRBD2
V: TRBV7-8

CDR3: CASSPPGTDTQYF
DNA: TGTGCCAGCAGTCCCCCGGGCACAGATACGCAGTATTTT
size: NA
J: TRBJ2-3
D: NA
V: TRBV6-2/TRBV6-3

CDR3: CASSLTGLRETQYF
DNA: TGTGCCAGCAGCTTGACAGGGCTCAGGGAGACCCAGTACTTC
size: many
J: TRBJ2-5
D: TRBD1
V: TRBV7-6

CDR3: CSVRTETNYGYTF
DNA: TGCAGCGTACGGACAGAGACTAACTATGGCTACACCTTC
size: NA
J: TRBJ1-2
D: NA
V: TRBV29-1

CDR3: CASSSVGPNTGELFF
DNA: TGTGCCAGCAGCTCGGTCGGACCCAACACCGGGGAGCTGTTTTTT
size: few
J: TRBJ2-2
D: NA
V: TRBV5-5

CDR3: CASSIKRGKNIQYF
DNA: TGTGCCAGTAGTATCAAAAGGGGGAAAAACATTCAGTACTTC
size: many
J: TRBJ2-4
D: NA
V: TRBV19

CDR3: CASSPGQGEVETLFF
DNA: TGCGCCAGCAGCCCCGGACAGGGAGAGGTAGAAACACTGTTTTTT
size: NA
J: TRBJ1-4
D: TRBD1
V: TRBV4-3

CDR3: CSGSTDSNYGYTF
DNA: TGCAGCGGGAGTACGGACAGCAACTATGGCTACACCTTC
size: NA
J: TRBJ1-2
D: NA
V: TRBV29-1

CDR3: CSASTGSSYGYTF
DNA: TGCAGTGCTAGTACCGGGTCGAGCTATGGCTACACCTTC
size: NA
J: TRBJ1-2
D: NA
V: TRBV20-1

CDR3: CASSEGRTNVLTF
DNA: TGTGCCAGCAGTGAAGGACGGACCAACGTCCTGACTTTC
size: many
J: TRBJ2-6
D: NA
V: TRBV2

CDR3: CASSTATGKTSQQYF
DNA: TGTGCCAGCAGCACGGCGACAGGGAAAACGTCACAACAGTACTTC
size: many
J: TRBJ2-7
D: TRBD1
V: TRBV7-9